What follows are 21 T cell receptor beta chains derived from one specimen sequenced in a study of cytomegalovirus exposure and HLA in healthy donors. In the PCR, 60 Vbeta and 13 Jbeta primers were used. Produced via immunoSEQ multiplex PCR; TCRdb's table is partial and in-frame only. The table records 200,000 to 250,000 clones, roughly four fifths of them present only once. The sample consisted of PBMCs. The receptors derive from a woman between 35 and 50 years old in good health and CMV-seronegative.

The chain combines TRBV19 with TRBJ2-7, with 15 bases lining up with TRBD2. The CDR3 spans 14 residues. Germline CDR1 reads LNHDA; CDR2 reads SQIVND (reference sequence). Trimming took 3 bases from V and 6 from J; bases not matched to a gene: 0. CDR3 protein: CASSMGLAGGEQYF. In DNA, the CDR3 is TGTGCCAGTAGTATGGGACTAGCGGGAGGCGAGCAGTACTTC.

The CDR3: CASSSSEWRGTDTQYF. In DNA form, the CDR3 reads TGTGCCAGCAGCTCCTCTGAATGGCGGGGCACAGATACGCAGTATTTT. The chain employs TRBV7-2 and TRBJ2-3; D is possibly TRBD2 (5 bases). CDR1 is SGHTA and CDR2 is FQGNSA in the germline V gene. V lost 4 bases, J lost 1 base, and 15 bases lay in between. This CDR3 contains 16 residues.

V gene TRBV11-2 combines with J gene TRBJ2-7; the match to TRBD2 covers 13 bases. This CDR3 spans 16 amino acids. Trimming cost V 5 bases and J 4 bases; bases outside gene matches: 8. The germline V gene encodes CDR1 SGHAT and CDR2 FQNNGV. The CDR3 DNA is TGTGCCAGCAGCCTGAGACTAGCGGGAGGTTTTTACGAGCAGTACTTC. This gives the protein CASSLRLAGGFYEQYF. The whole variable domain, filled in from reference TRBV11-2 and TRBJ2-7, reads EAGVAQSPRYKIIEKRQSVAFWCNPISGHATLYWYQQILGQGPKLLIQFQNNGVVDDSQLPKDRFSAERLKGVDSTLKIQPAKLEDSAVYLCASSLRLAGGFYEQYFGPGTRLTVT.

The chain carries TRBV6-5 and TRBJ2-7; possibly TRBD1 for D (6 bases). Between the trimmed V and J ends, which lost 7 bases and 5 bases, there was a span of 18 bases. Per germline, CDR1 MNHEY and CDR2 SVGAGI. The CDR3 has 14 residues. The CDR3 DNA is TGTGCCAGCACCTCTGTTTGGACAGCCCACGAGCAGTACTTC. Encoded protein: CASTSVWTAHEQYF.

This clone was observed a single time. The chain is built from TRBV7-9 and TRBJ2-2, with 12 bases matching TRBD2. V gave up 5 bases and J gave up 3 bases; unmatched junction bases: 7. Looked up from germline, CDR1 is SEHNR and CDR2 is FQNEAQ (reference sequence). The CDR3 sequence is 17 residues long. The CDR3 loop reads CASSPGLAGRDTGELFF. CDR3 sequence (DNA): TGTGCCAGCAGCCCTGGACTAGCGGGAAGGGACACCGGGGAGCTGTTTTTT.

This clone was recorded a few times. V and J are TRBV19 and TRBJ1-5; TRBD1 might be the D (6 bases). This CDR3 region has 19 residues. Germline values: CDR1 LNHDA, CDR2 SQIVND (reference sequence). V lost 3 bases and J lost 0, with 21 bases in between. The CDR3 nucleotides are TGTGCCAGTAGTATGGAGCCAACCGGGACACCTTATAGCAATCAGCCCCAGCATTTT. Encoded protein: CASSMEPTGTPYSNQPQHF.

In this sample, this clone turned up once. The CDR3 protein is CASSLGGRYDTQYF. CDR3 bases: TGTGCCAGCAGCTTAGGGGGGAGGTACGATACGCAGTATTTT. The rearrangement uses TRBV7-2 and TRBJ2-3; perhaps TRBD2 as D (6 bases). This CDR3 has 14 amino acids. V was trimmed by 1 base and J by 6 bases, leaving 11 bases between them. Per the germline V gene, CDR1 is SGHTA and CDR2 is FQGNSA.

This chain connects TRBV20-1 to TRBJ2-1; D gene uncertain. From germline, CDR1 is DFQATT and CDR2 SNEGSKA (reference sequence). Trimming stripped 6 bases from V and 6 bases from J, with 9 bases between. CDR3 size: 11 residues. The CDR3 DNA reads as TGCAGTGCCCTCCTAGTCAATGAGCAGTTCTTC. Protein product: CSALLVNEQFF.

The chain couples TRBV1 to TRBJ2-7; the D call TRBD2 from the table was never checked on the DNA. TRBV1 is labeled a pseudogene. The length of the CDR3 is 13 residues. The CDR3 nucleotides are TGCACCAGCAGCCAAAAACGCGGGGCAGGCAAGTACTTC. Amino acids: CTSSQKRGAGKYF.

This clone was seen only a few times. The rearrangement joins TRBV28 to TRBJ2-1, with TRBD2 matching 10 bases. Germline trimming cut 7 bases from V and 8 bases from J; bases unmatched to any gene: 17. The CDR3 runs to 17 residues. The germline V gene encodes CDR1 MDHEN and CDR2 SYDVKM. The DNA for the CDR3 is TGTGCCAGCACCGTGATTAGGACTAGCGGATTTCGGGATGAGCAGTTCTTC. Amino acids: CASTVIRTSGFRDEQFF.

The rearrangement links TRBV2 to TRBJ1-5; no reliable D call. The CDR3 sequence is 13 residues long. From germline, CDR1 is SNHLY and CDR2 FYNNEI. The V gene lost 4 bases and the J gene lost 5 bases, with 9 bases spanning the gap. The CDR3 coding sequence is TGTGCCAGCAGTGTCCCTCGTCATCAGCCCCAGCATTTT. Encoded protein: CASSVPRHQPQHF.

This chain uses TRBV6-5 with TRBJ2-3; TRBD1 is a possible D gene (5 bases). Germline-derived CDR1 and CDR2 are MNHEY and SVGAGI. V lost 5 bases and J 0 bases, leaving 12 bases between the germline ends. CDR3 length: 15 amino acids. CDR3: CASSVRRGSTDTQYF. The CDR3, as DNA: TGTGCCAGCAGTGTAAGAAGGGGAAGCACAGATACGCAGTATTTT.

This clone occurred a few times. The rearrangement uses TRBV27 and TRBJ2-7; D is possibly TRBD2 (5 bases). Trimming took off 4 bases at V and 0 bases at J, with 16 bases between the two ends. The CDR3 runs to 16 residues. Germline values: CDR1 MNHEY, CDR2 SMNVEV (reference sequence). The CDR3 loop is CASSWTAPSGSYEQYF. The CDR3 bases are TGTGCCAGCAGTTGGACCGCCCCAAGCGGCTCCTACGAGCAGTACTTC.

This chain connects TRBV15 to TRBJ2-2; maybe TRBD2 (6 bases). CDR3 length: 15 amino acids. CDR1 is LNHNV, CDR2 YYDKDF, per germline (reference sequence). The V end was cut by 1 base, the J end by 5 bases, with 11 bases between. CDR3: CATSRGSGGTGELFF. The DNA of the CDR3 is TGTGCCACCAGCAGAGGAAGTGGGGGGACCGGGGAGCTGTTTTTT.

This sequence joins TRBV5-1 and TRBJ2-2, with 7 bases matching TRBD1. V shed 4 bases and J 7 bases; nucleotides not matched to a gene: 7. CDR3 length equals 14 residues. CDR1 and CDR2 (germline): SGHRS, YFSETQ. The chain's CDR3 is CASSPRQGDGELFF. For the CDR3, the DNA is TGCGCCAGCAGCCCCCGACAGGGAGACGGGGAGCTGTTTTTT.

The chain is built from TRBV5-8 and TRBJ2-7, with 11 bases fitting TRBD2. With V trimmed by 0 bases and J by 5 bases, 10 bases remained unmatched. This CDR3 is built from 17 residues. Germline V gene data show CDR1 as SGHTS and CDR2 as YDEGEE. CDR3 in amino acids: CASSLALTSGSVDEQYF. CDR3 DNA: TGTGCCAGCAGCTTGGCCCTTACTAGCGGGAGCGTCGACGAGCAGTACTTC.

In DNA, the CDR3 is TGTGCCAGCAGTGCTTGGCAGACCGGGGAGCTGTTTTTT. It is translated as CASSAWQTGELFF. This chain links TRBV5-4 with TRBJ2-2, with D unclear. Germline CDR1 is SGHNT and CDR2 is YYREEE (reference sequence). V lost 5 bases and J lost 5, with 10 bases in between. The CDR3 covers 13 residues.

The chain joins TRBV4-2 to TRBJ2-7; TRBD1 aligns across 7 bases. Unmatched junction bases numbered 6, after V lost 0 bases and J lost 1 base. The CDR3 contains 16 residues. Germline V lookup: CDR1 LGHNA, CDR2 YNFKEQ. The CDR3 protein is CASSQEQGIRSYEQYF. The CDR3 DNA reads as TGTGCCAGCAGCCAAGAACAGGGGATTAGGTCCTACGAGCAGTACTTC.

CDR3 nucleotides: TGTGCTAGTGCCGGAAGGGGATCGGACTCTGGGGCCAACGTCCTGACTTTC. Amino acid sequence: CASAGRGSDSGANVLTF. This chain links TRBV12-5 with TRBJ2-6; maybe TRBD1 (5 bases). The CDR3 sequence is 17 residues long. Between the trimmed V and J ends, which lost 7 bases and 0 bases, there was a span of 16 bases. CDR1 is LGHNT and CDR2 is FRNRAP in the germline V gene.

Regarding this clone: Other DNA variants within this sample encode the same CDR3. This chain joins TRBV10-3 and TRBJ2-1, with TRBD2 as a possible D gene (6 bases). Germline assignment: CDR1 ENHRY and CDR2 SYGVKD. The germline V and J ends were trimmed by 11 bases and 12 bases, with 35 bases remaining between them. The CDR3 is made up of 17 amino acids. The CDR3 DNA follows: TGTGCCTCCCACCCTCGACTAGAGCAATGGCCAGCTCCTCGGCAGTTCTTC. It translates to CASHPRLEQWPAPRQFF.

The rearrangement links TRBV15 to TRBJ2-7; D possibly corresponds to TRBD1 (5 bases). The length of the CDR3 is 14 residues. Per the germline V gene, CDR1 is LNHNV and CDR2 is YYDKDF (reference sequence). Deletions cut 0 bases from V and 1 base from J, with 7 bases between. The CDR3 DNA reads as TGTGCCACCAGCAGAGAATCAGGGTCCTACGAGCAGTACTTC. Its protein product is CATSRESGSYEQYF.